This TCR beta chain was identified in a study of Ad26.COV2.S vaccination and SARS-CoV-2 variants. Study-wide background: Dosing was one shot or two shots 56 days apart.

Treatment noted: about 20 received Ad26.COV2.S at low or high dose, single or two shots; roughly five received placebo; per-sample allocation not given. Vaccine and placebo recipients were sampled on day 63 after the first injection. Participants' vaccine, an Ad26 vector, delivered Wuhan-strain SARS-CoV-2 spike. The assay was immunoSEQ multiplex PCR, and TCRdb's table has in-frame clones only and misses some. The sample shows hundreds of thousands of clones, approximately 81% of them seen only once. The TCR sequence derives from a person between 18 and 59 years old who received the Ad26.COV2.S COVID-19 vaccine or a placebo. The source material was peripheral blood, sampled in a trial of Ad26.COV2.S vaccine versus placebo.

CDR3 residues: CASSLLGPANTGELFF. DNA of the CDR3: TGTGCCAGCAGCTTATTGGGACCGGCGAACACCGGGGAGCTGTTTTTT. V gene TRBV7-2 combines with J gene TRBJ2-2; tentatively, D is TRBD1 or TRBD2 (5 bases each). Germline loops: CDR1 SGHTA, CDR2 FQGNSA. Trimming took 2 bases from V and 0 from J, leaving 10 bases between them. The length of the CDR3 is 16 residues.